This paragraph covers one T cell receptor (beta chain) sequence. What it binds is not known. TCRdb's table, derived via immunoSEQ multiplex PCR, lists solely in-frame clones and lacks some. The sample has about 150,000 clones; more than 70% are singletons. This entry belongs to a study of T cell responses to AZD1222 COVID-19 vaccine. Broader study findings: A mostly white British donor set with more females was recruited, and clonal diversity was possibly underestimated.

The CDR3 length is 14 residues. Trimming took off 3 bases at V and 8 bases at J, with 19 bases between the two ends. CDR1 is DFQATT and CDR2 is SNEGSKA in the germline V gene (reference sequence). This specimen was peripheral blood, taken on day 0 of MenACWY control vaccination. The clonotype originates from an adult in good health. This chain links TRBV20-1 with TRBJ1-1; possibly TRBD1 for D (5 bases). The CDR3 loop reads CSASRRDLIREAFF. Here the CDR3 DNA reads TGCAGTGCTAGTAGACGGGACCTTATCCGGGAAGCTTTCTTT.